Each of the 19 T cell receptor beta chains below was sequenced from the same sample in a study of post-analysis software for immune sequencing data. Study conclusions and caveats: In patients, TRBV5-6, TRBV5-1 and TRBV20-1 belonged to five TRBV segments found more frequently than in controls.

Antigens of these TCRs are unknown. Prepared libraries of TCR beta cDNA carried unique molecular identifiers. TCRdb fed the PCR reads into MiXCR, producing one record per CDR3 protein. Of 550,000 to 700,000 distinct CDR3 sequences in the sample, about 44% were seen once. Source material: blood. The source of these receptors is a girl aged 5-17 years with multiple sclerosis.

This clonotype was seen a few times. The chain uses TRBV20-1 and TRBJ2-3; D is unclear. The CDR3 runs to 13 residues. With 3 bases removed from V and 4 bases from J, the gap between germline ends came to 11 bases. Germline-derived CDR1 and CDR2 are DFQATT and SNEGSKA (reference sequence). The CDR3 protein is CSASPILADTQYF. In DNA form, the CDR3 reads TGCAGTGCTAGCCCGATCCTGGCAGATACGCAGTATTTT.

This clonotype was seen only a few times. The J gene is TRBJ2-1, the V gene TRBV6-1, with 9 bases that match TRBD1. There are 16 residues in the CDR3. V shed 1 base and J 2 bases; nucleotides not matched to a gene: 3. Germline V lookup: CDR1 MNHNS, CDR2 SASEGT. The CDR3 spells CASSEEGQGAYNEQFF. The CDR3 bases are TGTGCCAGCAGTGAAGAGGGACAGGGTGCCTACAATGAGCAGTTCTTC.

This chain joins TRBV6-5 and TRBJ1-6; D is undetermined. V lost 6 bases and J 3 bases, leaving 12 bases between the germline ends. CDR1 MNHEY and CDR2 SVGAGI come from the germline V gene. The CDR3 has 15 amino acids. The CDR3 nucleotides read TGTGCCAGCAGCGCCGGTCCTTACTATAATTCACCCCTCCACTTT. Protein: CASSAGPYYNSPLHF.

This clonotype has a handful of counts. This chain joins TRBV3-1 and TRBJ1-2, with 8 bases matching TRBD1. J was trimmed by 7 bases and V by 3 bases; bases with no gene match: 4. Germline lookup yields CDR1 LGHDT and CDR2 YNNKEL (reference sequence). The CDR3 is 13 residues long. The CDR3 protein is CASSQRQGSGYTF. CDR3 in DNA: TGTGCCAGCAGCCAGAGACAGGGGTCTGGCTACACCTTC.

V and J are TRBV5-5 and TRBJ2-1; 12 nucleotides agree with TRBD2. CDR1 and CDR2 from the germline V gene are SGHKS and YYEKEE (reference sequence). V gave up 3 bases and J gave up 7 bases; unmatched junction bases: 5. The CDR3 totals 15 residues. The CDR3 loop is CASSSSGTSGNEQFF. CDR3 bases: TGTGCCAGCAGCTCCTCCGGGACTAGCGGGAATGAGCAGTTCTTC.

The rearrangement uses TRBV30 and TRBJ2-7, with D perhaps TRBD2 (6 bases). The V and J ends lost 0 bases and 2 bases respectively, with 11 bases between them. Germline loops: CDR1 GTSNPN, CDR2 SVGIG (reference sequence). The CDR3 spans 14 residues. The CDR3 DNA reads TGTGCCTGGAGTGTCCGGGAGCCCACCTACGAGCAGTACTTC. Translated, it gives CAWSVREPTYEQYF.

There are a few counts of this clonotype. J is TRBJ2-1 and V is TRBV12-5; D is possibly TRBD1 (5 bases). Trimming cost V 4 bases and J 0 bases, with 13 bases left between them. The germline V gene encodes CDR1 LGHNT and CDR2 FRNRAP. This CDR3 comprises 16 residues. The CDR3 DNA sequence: TGTGCTAGTGGTTCTTCAGCAGGACACTCCTACAATGAGCAGTTCTTC. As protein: CASGSSAGHSYNEQFF. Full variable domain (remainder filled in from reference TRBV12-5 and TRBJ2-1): DARVTQTPRHKVTEMGQEVTMRCQPILGHNTVFWYRQTMMQGLELLAYFRNRAPLDDSGMPKDRFSAEMPDATLATLKIQPSEPRDSAVYFCASGSSAGHSYNEQFFGPGTRLTVL.

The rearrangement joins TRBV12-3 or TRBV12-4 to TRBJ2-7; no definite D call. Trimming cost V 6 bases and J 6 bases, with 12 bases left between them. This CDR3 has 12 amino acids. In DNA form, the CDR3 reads TGTGCCAGCAGCACTGACTTAGGCGAGCAGTACTTC. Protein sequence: CASSTDLGEQYF.

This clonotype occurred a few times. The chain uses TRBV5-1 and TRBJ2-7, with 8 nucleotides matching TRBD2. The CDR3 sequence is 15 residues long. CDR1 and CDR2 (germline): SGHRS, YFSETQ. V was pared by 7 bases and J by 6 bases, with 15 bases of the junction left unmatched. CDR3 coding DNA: TGCGCCAGCGGGGAGGATAGCGGGACCAGCCGCGAGCAGTACTTC. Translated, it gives CASGEDSGTSREQYF. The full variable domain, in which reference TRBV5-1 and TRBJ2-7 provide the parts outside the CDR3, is KAGVTQTPRYLIKTRGQQVTLSCSPISGHRSVSWYQQTPGQGLQFLFEYFSETQRNKGNFPGRFSGRQFSNSRSEMNVSTLELGDSALYLCASGEDSGTSREQYFGPGTRLTVT.

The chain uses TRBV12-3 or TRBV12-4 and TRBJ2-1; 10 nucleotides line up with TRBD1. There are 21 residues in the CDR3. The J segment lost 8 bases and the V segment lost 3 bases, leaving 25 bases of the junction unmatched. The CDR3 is CASSLHRDRGFEGLLKYEQFF. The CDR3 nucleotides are TGTGCCAGCAGTTTGCACCGGGACAGGGGTTTTGAGGGACTCCTAAAGTATGAGCAGTTCTTC.

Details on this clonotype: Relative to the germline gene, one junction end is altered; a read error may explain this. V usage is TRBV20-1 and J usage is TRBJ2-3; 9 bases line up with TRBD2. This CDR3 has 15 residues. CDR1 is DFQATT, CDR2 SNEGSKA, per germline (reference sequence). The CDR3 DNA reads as TGTAGTGCTCCCCGCGGGGGGGCAGACACAGATACGCAGTATTTT. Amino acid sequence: CSAPRGGADTDTQYF.

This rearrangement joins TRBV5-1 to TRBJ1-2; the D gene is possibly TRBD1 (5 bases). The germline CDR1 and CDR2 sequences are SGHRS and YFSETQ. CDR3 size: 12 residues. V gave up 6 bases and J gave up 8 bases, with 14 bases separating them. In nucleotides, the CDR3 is TGCGCCAGCACCACCGGGGGGGACGGCTACACCTTC. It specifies CASTTGGDGYTF.

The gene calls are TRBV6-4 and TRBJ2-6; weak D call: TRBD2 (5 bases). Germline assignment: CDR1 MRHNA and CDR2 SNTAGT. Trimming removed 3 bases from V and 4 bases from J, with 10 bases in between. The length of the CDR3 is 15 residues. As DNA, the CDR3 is TGTGCCAGCAGTGAGCGGGCCTCAGGGGCCAACGTCCTGACTTTC. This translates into CASSERASGANVLTF.

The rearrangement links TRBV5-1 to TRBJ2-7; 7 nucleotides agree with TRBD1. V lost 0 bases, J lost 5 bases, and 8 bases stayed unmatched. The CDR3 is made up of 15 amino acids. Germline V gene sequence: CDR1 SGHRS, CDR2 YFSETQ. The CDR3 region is CASSLADREVDEQYF. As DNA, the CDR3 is TGCGCCAGCAGCTTGGCCGACAGGGAAGTCGACGAGCAGTACTTC.

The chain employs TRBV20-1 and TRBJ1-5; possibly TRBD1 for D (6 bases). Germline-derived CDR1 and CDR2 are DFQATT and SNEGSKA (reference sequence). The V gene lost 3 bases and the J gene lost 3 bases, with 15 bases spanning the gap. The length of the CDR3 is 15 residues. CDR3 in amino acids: CSASQGGRTNQPQHF. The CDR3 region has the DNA TGCAGTGCTAGTCAAGGGGGGAGAACCAATCAGCCCCAGCATTTT.

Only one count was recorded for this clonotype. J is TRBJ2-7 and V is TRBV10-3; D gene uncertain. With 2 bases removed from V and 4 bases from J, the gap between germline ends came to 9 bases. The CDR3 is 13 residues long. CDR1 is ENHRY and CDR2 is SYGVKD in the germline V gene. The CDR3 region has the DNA TGTGCCATCAGTGAGGACACAGATTACGAGCAGTACTTC. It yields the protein CAISEDTDYEQYF.

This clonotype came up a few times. CDR3 in amino acids: CAISAPSGKYEQYF. In nucleotides, the CDR3 is TGTGCCATCAGTGCACCTAGCGGGAAGTACGAGCAGTACTTC. This chain joins TRBV10-3 and TRBJ2-5; 9 bases line up with TRBD2. The J call may be wrong; the DNA end is better matched by TRBJ2-7. Germline CDR1 is ENHRY and CDR2 is SYGVKD. The CDR3 covers 14 residues.

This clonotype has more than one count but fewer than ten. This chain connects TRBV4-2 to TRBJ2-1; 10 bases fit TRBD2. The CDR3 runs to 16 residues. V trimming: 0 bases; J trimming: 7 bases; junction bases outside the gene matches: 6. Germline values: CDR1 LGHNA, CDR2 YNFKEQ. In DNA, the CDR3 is TGTGCCAGCAGCCAAGATGCTAGCGGGGGACTGAATGAGCAGTTCTTC. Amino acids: CASSQDASGGLNEQFF.

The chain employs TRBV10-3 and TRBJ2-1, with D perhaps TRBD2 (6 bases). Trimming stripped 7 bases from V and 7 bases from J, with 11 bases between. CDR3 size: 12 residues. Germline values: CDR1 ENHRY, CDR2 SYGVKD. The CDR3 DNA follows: TGTGCCATCACCGAGGGAGGTAATGAGCAGTTCTTC. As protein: CAITEGGNEQFF.